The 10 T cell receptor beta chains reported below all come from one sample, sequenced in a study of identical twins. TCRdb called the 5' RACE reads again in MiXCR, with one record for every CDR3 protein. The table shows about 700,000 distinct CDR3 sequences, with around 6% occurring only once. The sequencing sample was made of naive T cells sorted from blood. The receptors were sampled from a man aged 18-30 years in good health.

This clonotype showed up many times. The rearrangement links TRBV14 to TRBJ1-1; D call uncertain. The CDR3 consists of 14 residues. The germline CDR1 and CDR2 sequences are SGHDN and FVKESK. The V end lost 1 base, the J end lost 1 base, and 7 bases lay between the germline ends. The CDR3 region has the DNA TGTGCCAGCAGCCAAGGAATGGGGAACACTGAAGCTTTCTTT. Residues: CASSQGMGNTEAFF.

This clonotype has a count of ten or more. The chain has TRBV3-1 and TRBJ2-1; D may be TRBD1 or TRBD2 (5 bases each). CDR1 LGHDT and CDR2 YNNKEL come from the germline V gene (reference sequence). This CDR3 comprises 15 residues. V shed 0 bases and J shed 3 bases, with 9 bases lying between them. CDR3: CASSQDGTLYNEQFF. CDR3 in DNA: TGTGCCAGCAGCCAAGACGGGACCCTCTACAATGAGCAGTTCTTC.

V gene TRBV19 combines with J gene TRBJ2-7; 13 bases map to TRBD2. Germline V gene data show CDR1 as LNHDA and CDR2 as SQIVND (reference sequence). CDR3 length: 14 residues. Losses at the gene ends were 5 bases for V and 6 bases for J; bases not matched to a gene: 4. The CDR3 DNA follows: TGTGCCAGTAGTCGGACTAGCGGGAGCGGCGAGCAGTACGTC. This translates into CASSRTSGSGEQYV.

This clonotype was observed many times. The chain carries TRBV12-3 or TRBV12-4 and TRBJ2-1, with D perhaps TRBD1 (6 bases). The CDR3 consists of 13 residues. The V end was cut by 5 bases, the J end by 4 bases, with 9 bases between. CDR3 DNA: TGTGCCAGCAGTAGGGGGAGTTACAATGAGCAGTTCTTC. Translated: CASSRGSYNEQFF.

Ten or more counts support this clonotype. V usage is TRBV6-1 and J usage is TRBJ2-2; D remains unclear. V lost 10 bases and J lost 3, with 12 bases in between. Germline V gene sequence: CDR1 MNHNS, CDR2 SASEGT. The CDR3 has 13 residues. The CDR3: CATYMGYTGELFF. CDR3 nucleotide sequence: TGTGCCACTTACATGGGATACACCGGGGAGCTGTTTTTT.

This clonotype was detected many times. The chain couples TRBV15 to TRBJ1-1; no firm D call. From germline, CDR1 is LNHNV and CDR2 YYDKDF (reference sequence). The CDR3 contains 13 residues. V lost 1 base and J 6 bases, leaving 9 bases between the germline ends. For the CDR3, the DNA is TGTGCCACCAGCAGAGCCTTTGGTTCTGAAGCTTTCTTT. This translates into CATSRAFGSEAFF.

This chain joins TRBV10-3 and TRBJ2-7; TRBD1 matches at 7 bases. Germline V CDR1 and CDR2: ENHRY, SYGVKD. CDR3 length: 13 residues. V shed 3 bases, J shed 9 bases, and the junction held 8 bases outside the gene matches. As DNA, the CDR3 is TGTGCCATCAGTGAAACAGGGGATAGATGGCAGTACTTC. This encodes CAISETGDRWQYF.

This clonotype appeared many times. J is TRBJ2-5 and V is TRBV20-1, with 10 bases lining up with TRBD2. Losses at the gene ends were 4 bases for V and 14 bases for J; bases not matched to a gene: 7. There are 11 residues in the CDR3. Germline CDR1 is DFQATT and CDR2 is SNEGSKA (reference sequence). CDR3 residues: CSATSGSGSYF. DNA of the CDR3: TGCAGTGCTACTAGCGGGAGTGGGAGTTACTTC.

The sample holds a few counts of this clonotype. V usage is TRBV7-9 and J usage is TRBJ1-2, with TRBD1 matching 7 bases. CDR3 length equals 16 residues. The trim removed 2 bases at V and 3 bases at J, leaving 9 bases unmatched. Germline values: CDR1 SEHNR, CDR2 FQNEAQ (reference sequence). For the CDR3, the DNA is TGTGCCAGCAGCTTAATCCCCGGGCAGGGGGACTATGGCTACACCTTC. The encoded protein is CASSLIPGQGDYGYTF.

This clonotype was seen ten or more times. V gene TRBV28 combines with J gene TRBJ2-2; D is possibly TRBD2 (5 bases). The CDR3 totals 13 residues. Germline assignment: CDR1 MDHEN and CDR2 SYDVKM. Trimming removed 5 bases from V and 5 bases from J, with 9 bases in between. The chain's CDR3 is CASSQTNTGELFF. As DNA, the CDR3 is TGTGCCAGCAGTCAGACTAATACCGGGGAGCTGTTTTTT.